This record concerns one T cell receptor beta chain sequence. Its cognate antigen has yet to be identified. Base qualities were left out, and no much larger clone turns up one base away. V sheds 2 bases and J sheds 4 bases, leaving 17 bases between their ends. The CDR1 and CDR2 encoded by the germline V gene are SQVTM and ANQGSEA. From the cysteine through the phenylalanine, the CDR3 covers 15 amino acids. Just the 45-base CDR3 DNA is kept, in frame starting at base 1. The record originates from a study of cytomegalovirus exposure and HLA in healthy donors (dated by TCRdb to 2015 to 2018). Background for the entire study: According to a later analysis, one platform produced both the roughly 110 validation repertoires and the approximately 660 repertoires of the first cohort. The study was designed to test whether signatures of past pathogen exposure could be identified by cataloging public T cell receptors. In addition to the first cohort of around 670 subjects, a separate validation cohort of over 90 different subjects was used. High-throughput TCR immunosequencing, statistical association of individual TCRs with disease status, and machine learning were combined to predict cytomegalovirus infection status. Beyond this particular receptor, the publication reports: Most TCR sequences were seen in very few donors, while some public TCRs were found in many individuals. Three of the identified cytomegalovirus-associated TCR beta chains were confirmed in vitro to be specific for cytomegalovirus antigens. The authors suggested that the approach could potentially be generalized to other disease states and immunological phenotypes. In a later analysis, TCRs clustered in the first cohort were found to also tend to co-occur in the 130 or so validation repertoires, with 94% of cluster scores above 0. In both the original and validation cohorts, the classifier was reported to diagnose cytomegalovirus status with high specificity and sensitivity. The validation cohort had no HLA typing available for a later analysis, so co-occurrence within that cohort was assessed over all 110 or so repertoires. In the study, some 160 TCR beta chains were listed as associated with cytomegalovirus.

Separate from the approximately 670-subject first cohort, the validation cohort of around 130 subjects was the group to which the donors belonged. Library preparation used the immunoSEQ multiplex PCR assay. In the source study's methods: A statistical classification framework was developed to diagnose cytomegalovirus status using the catalog of TCR beta chain sequences. The immuneACCESS repertoire file appears here via TCRdb, limited to in-frame rearrangements. These files lack a portion of the clones; in checked studies, under half of the deficit traces to unresolved V genes, and the cause of the others is not known. V and J calls and clone size are as listed in that table; D and trimming were resolved from the DNA. Across this sample there are roughly 300,000 clones, with approximately 87% seen only once. The ten largest clonotypes hold around 0.92% of the sample.

The V and J genes are TRBV29-1 and TRBJ1-1; the D segment cannot be called with confidence. This receptor was taken from a woman aged 18-29 years in good health and CMV-seronegative. Sequencing was performed on PBMCs. The bases read TGCAGCGTTGAATCGGGAGGGATCGGTGGCACTGAAGCTTTCTTT. Its amino acids are CSVESGGIGGTEAFF.